This is a list of T cell receptor beta chains from one sample in a study of identical twins. TCRdb re-analysed the 5' RACE reads in MiXCR, keeping a single row per CDR3 protein. The sample has 200,000 to 250,000 distinct CDR3 sequences, about 7% seen once; the top ten hold roughly 3.9%. In addition, the sample was reused for a study of yellow fever vaccine responses in identical twins.

Sequenced: memory (CD45RO+) T cells sorted from blood. Receptor source: a woman aged 18-29 years in good health. Both conserved end residues are part of each CDR3. D genes are given only for firm matches. A row's size may be missing; if present it is once, few, many or a size class.

len: 13; j_gene: TRBJ1-2; v_gene: TRBV6-6; d_gene: -; abundance: many; CDR3nt: TGTGCCAGCAGAGATTCAAAGACCTATGGCTACACCTTC; CDR3aa: CASRDSKTYGYTF
len: 14; j_gene: TRBJ2-3; v_gene: TRBV27; d_gene: -; abundance: -; CDR3nt: TGTGCCAGCAGTTTCCTTCAGGGAGAAGATACGCAGTATTTT; CDR3aa: CASSFLQGEDTQYF
len: 15; j_gene: TRBJ1-6; v_gene: TRBV5-6; d_gene: -; abundance: -; CDR3nt: TGTGCCAGCAGCCACCTAGAGACGGAGAATTCACCCCTCCACTTT; CDR3aa: CASSHLETENSPLHF
len: 15; j_gene: TRBJ1-1; v_gene: TRBV11-2; d_gene: TRBD1; abundance: -; CDR3nt: TGTGCCAGCAGCTTATTCGGGACAGGGGGTACTGAAGCTTTCTTT; CDR3aa: CASSLFGTGGTEAFF
len: 14; j_gene: TRBJ1-1; v_gene: TRBV6-5; d_gene: TRBD1; abundance: -; CDR3nt: TGTGCCAGCAGTTACTCGGCTGGGACAGGTGAAGCTTTCTTT; CDR3aa: CASSYSAGTGEAFF
len: 14; j_gene: TRBJ2-1; v_gene: TRBV11-3; d_gene: TRBD2; abundance: many; CDR3nt: TGTGCCAGCAGCACGAGCGGGGGGTACAATGAGCAGTTCTTC; CDR3aa: CASSTSGGYNEQFF
len: 14; j_gene: TRBJ2-1; v_gene: TRBV6-5; d_gene: -; abundance: -; CDR3nt: TGTGCCAGCAGTACTGGAATGGTTTACAATGAGCAGTTCTTC; CDR3aa: CASSTGMVYNEQFF
len: 14; j_gene: TRBJ2-1; v_gene: TRBV20-1; d_gene: -; abundance: -; CDR3nt: TGCAGTGCTACCCCCCGCCCTGATTACAATGAGCAGTTCTTC; CDR3aa: CSATPRPDYNEQFF
len: 13; j_gene: TRBJ1-2; v_gene: TRBV15; d_gene: TRBD1; abundance: few; CDR3nt: TGTGCCACCAGCCGGAGACAGGGGACTGGCTACACCTTC; CDR3aa: CATSRRQGTGYTF
len: 18; j_gene: TRBJ2-1; v_gene: TRBV2; d_gene: TRBD1; abundance: few; CDR3nt: TGTGCCAGCAGACGCGGACAGGGACTCGATAGAAATAACAATGAGCAGTTCTTC; CDR3aa: CASRRGQGLDRNNNEQFF
len: 15; j_gene: TRBJ2-3; v_gene: TRBV12-3/TRBV12-4; d_gene: TRBD1; abundance: -; CDR3nt: TGTGCCAGCAGGTCCCGGACAGGAGCCACAGATACGCAGTATTTT; CDR3aa: CASRSRTGATDTQYF
len: 13; j_gene: TRBJ2-5; v_gene: TRBV7-2; d_gene: -; abundance: many; CDR3nt: TGTGCCAGCAGCTTTGGGATACAAGAGACCCAGTACTTC; CDR3aa: CASSFGIQETQYF
len: 11; j_gene: TRBJ2-1; v_gene: TRBV24-1; d_gene: -; abundance: many; CDR3nt: TGTGCCACCAGTGATTTAAATGAGCAGTTCTTC; CDR3aa: CATSDLNEQFF
len: 14; j_gene: TRBJ2-3; v_gene: TRBV20-1; d_gene: -; abundance: few; CDR3nt: TGCAGTGCCAATGATTATCGATACACAGATACGCAGTATTTT; CDR3aa: CSANDYRYTDTQYF
len: 13; j_gene: TRBJ2-2; v_gene: TRBV7-3; d_gene: -; abundance: few; CDR3nt: TGTGCCAGCAGCCCCGACAGCACCGGGGAGCTGTTTTTT; CDR3aa: CASSPDSTGELFF
len: 14; j_gene: TRBJ1-4; v_gene: TRBV7-9; d_gene: -; abundance: many; CDR3nt: TGTGCCAGCAGCACCGGGACCGGCGATGAAAAACTGTTTTTT; CDR3aa: CASSTGTGDEKLFF
len: 13; j_gene: TRBJ1-5; v_gene: TRBV20-1; d_gene: -; abundance: -; CDR3nt: TGCAGTGCTATGTCGGAGAGCAATCAGCCCCAGCATTTT; CDR3aa: CSAMSESNQPQHF
len: 16; j_gene: TRBJ2-7; v_gene: TRBV12-3/TRBV12-4; d_gene: TRBD2; abundance: few; CDR3nt: TGTGCCAGCACCGAGGAAAGAGCGGGAGGGAATTACGAGCAGTACTTC; CDR3aa: CASTEERAGGNYEQYF
len: 14; j_gene: TRBJ2-3; v_gene: TRBV5-1; d_gene: -; abundance: many; CDR3nt: TGCGCCAGCAGCCCAGGCGGGTCCCCGGATACGCAGTATTTT; CDR3aa: CASSPGGSPDTQYF
len: 15; j_gene: TRBJ2-7; v_gene: TRBV27; d_gene: TRBD2; abundance: few; CDR3nt: TGTGCCAGCAGTTTAATGGCGGGAGCCACCTACGAGCAGTACTTC; CDR3aa: CASSLMAGATYEQYF
len: 14; j_gene: TRBJ1-1; v_gene: TRBV6-1; d_gene: TRBD1; abundance: many; CDR3nt: TGTGCCAGCAGACCCCAGGGGGTGAACACTGAAGCTTTCTTT; CDR3aa: CASRPQGVNTEAFF
len: 17; j_gene: TRBJ2-5; v_gene: TRBV11-2; d_gene: -; abundance: -; CDR3nt: TGTGCCAGCAGCTTAGCTATCCTGTTGGGTATCCAAGAGACCCAGTACTTC; CDR3aa: CASSLAILLGIQETQYF
len: 14; j_gene: TRBJ2-7; v_gene: TRBV18; d_gene: -; abundance: -; CDR3nt: TGTGCCAGCTCACCTCCCGGACTGAACTACGAGCAGTACTTC; CDR3aa: CASSPPGLNYEQYF
len: 14; j_gene: TRBJ2-1; v_gene: TRBV10-3; d_gene: TRBD1; abundance: many; CDR3nt: TGTGCCACCTCGGGACAGGGATCCTACAATGAGCAGTTCTTC; CDR3aa: CATSGQGSYNEQFF
len: 13; j_gene: TRBJ2-4; v_gene: TRBV12-3/TRBV12-4; d_gene: -; abundance: -; CDR3nt: TGTGCCAGCAGTTTTGGGACCAAAAACATTCAGTACTTC; CDR3aa: CASSFGTKNIQYF
len: 17; j_gene: TRBJ2-3; v_gene: TRBV24-1; d_gene: TRBD1; abundance: many; CDR3nt: TGTGCCACCAGTGAGCTGACAGGGTTTGGGTACACAGATACGCAGTATTTT; CDR3aa: CATSELTGFGYTDTQYF
len: 14; j_gene: TRBJ2-5; v_gene: TRBV12-3/TRBV12-4; d_gene: -; abundance: many; CDR3nt: TGTGCCAGCAGTTTTATCGGCAGGGGTGAGACCCAGTACTTC; CDR3aa: CASSFIGRGETQYF
len: 14; j_gene: TRBJ2-4; v_gene: TRBV18; d_gene: TRBD1; abundance: many; CDR3nt: TGTGCCAGCTCACCTCCTGGACAGGGAAACATTCAGTACTTC; CDR3aa: CASSPPGQGNIQYF
len: 13; j_gene: TRBJ2-1; v_gene: TRBV24-1; d_gene: -; abundance: many; CDR3nt: TGTGCCACCAGTGATCCACAGGGTTATGAGCAGTTCTTC; CDR3aa: CATSDPQGYEQFF
len: 16; j_gene: TRBJ2-1; v_gene: TRBV5-1; d_gene: TRBD2; abundance: many; CDR3nt: TGCGCCAGCAGCCTGGGACTAGCGGGAGTAATCACTGAGCAGTTCTTC; CDR3aa: CASSLGLAGVITEQFF
len: 14; j_gene: TRBJ2-5; v_gene: TRBV13; d_gene: -; abundance: -; CDR3nt: TGTGCCAGCAGCACTGCGGGACAGCGGCAGACCCAGTACTTC; CDR3aa: CASSTAGQRQTQYF
len: 17; j_gene: TRBJ2-1; v_gene: TRBV20-1; d_gene: TRBD2; abundance: -; CDR3nt: TGCAGTGCTTACCTGAGAGGGGCTAGCGGGAGAAACAATGAGCAGTTCTTC; CDR3aa: CSAYLRGASGRNNEQFF
len: 15; j_gene: TRBJ2-3; v_gene: TRBV29-1; d_gene: -; abundance: -; CDR3nt: TGCAGCGCCGATCCGGGGGTCCTGTCCACAGATACGCAGTATTTT; CDR3aa: CSADPGVLSTDTQYF
len: 15; j_gene: TRBJ1-2; v_gene: TRBV5-1; d_gene: -; abundance: -; CDR3nt: TGCGCCAGCAGCCAGGGACAACCGGGGGACTATGGCTACACCTTC; CDR3aa: CASSQGQPGDYGYTF
len: 13; j_gene: TRBJ2-7; v_gene: TRBV5-1; d_gene: -; abundance: many; CDR3nt: TGCGCCAGCAGCTTAGCGTCCACCTACGAGCAGTACTTC; CDR3aa: CASSLASTYEQYF
len: 16; j_gene: TRBJ2-3; v_gene: TRBV5-1; d_gene: TRBD2; abundance: few; CDR3nt: TGCGCCAGCAGCTCTCGGACTAGCGGGGACCTTCGTACGCAGTATTTT; CDR3aa: CASSSRTSGDLRTQYF
len: 14; j_gene: TRBJ2-2; v_gene: TRBV6-2/TRBV6-3; d_gene: -; abundance: -; CDR3nt: TGTGCCAGCACTGGAGGTTCCGACGCCGGGGAGCTGTTTTTT; CDR3aa: CASTGGSDAGELFF
len: 18; j_gene: TRBJ2-2; v_gene: TRBV5-1; d_gene: TRBD2; abundance: few; CDR3nt: TGCGCCAGCAGCTTGGTGTCTAGCGGGGGGACCAACACCGGGGAGCTGTTTTTT; CDR3aa: CASSLVSSGGTNTGELFF
len: 15; j_gene: TRBJ1-1; v_gene: TRBV20-1; d_gene: TRBD1; abundance: many; CDR3nt: TGCAGTGCTAGAGATCCCTTTACAGGGGGCACTGAAGCTTTCTTT; CDR3aa: CSARDPFTGGTEAFF
len: 14; j_gene: TRBJ2-7; v_gene: TRBV5-6; d_gene: -; abundance: -; CDR3nt: TGTGCCAGCAGCTTCACGATAGGGACTGACGAGCAGTACTTC; CDR3aa: CASSFTIGTDEQYF
len: 13; j_gene: TRBJ1-1; v_gene: TRBV5-1; d_gene: -; abundance: -; CDR3nt: TGCGCCAGCAGCTTCCCCCAGGGCACTGAAGCTTTCTTT; CDR3aa: CASSFPQGTEAFF
len: 12; j_gene: TRBJ2-5; v_gene: TRBV14; d_gene: -; abundance: -; CDR3nt: TGTGCCAGCAGCCCTCTAGGGACGGCTAAGTACTTC; CDR3aa: CASSPLGTAKYF
len: 14; j_gene: TRBJ2-3; v_gene: TRBV11-2; d_gene: -; abundance: many; CDR3nt: TGTGCCAGCAGCGCGGACGGCCCCGTAGATACGCAGTATTTT; CDR3aa: CASSADGPVDTQYF
len: 15; j_gene: TRBJ2-1; v_gene: TRBV6-5; d_gene: -; abundance: -; CDR3nt: TGTGCCAGCAGTTACTCAGTTCGGGCCGGCAATGAGCAGTTCTTC; CDR3aa: CASSYSVRAGNEQFF
len: 15; j_gene: TRBJ2-3; v_gene: TRBV20-1; d_gene: TRBD2; abundance: many; CDR3nt: TGCAGTGCCACCTCCGGGACTAGTGCCGCAGATACGCAGTATTTT; CDR3aa: CSATSGTSAADTQYF
len: 14; j_gene: TRBJ2-3; v_gene: TRBV6-4; d_gene: -; abundance: many; CDR3nt: TGTGCCAGCAGTGGACAGGCCGATAGGGATACGCAGTATTTT; CDR3aa: CASSGQADRDTQYF
len: 16; j_gene: TRBJ2-7; v_gene: TRBV28; d_gene: TRBD2; abundance: -; CDR3nt: TGTGCCAGCAGTTTTGCCCTAGCGGGATTAACCTACGAGCAGTACTTC; CDR3aa: CASSFALAGLTYEQYF
len: 15; j_gene: TRBJ2-1; v_gene: TRBV7-3; d_gene: -; abundance: few; CDR3nt: TGTGCCAGCAGCTCCGGACCAAGCTGGGGCAATGAGCAGTTCTTC; CDR3aa: CASSSGPSWGNEQFF
len: 14; j_gene: TRBJ2-2; v_gene: TRBV9; d_gene: -; abundance: few; CDR3nt: TGTGCCAGCAGCGTAGGCGAATTCACCGGGGAGCTGTTTTTT; CDR3aa: CASSVGEFTGELFF
len: 17; j_gene: TRBJ1-3; v_gene: TRBV7-9; d_gene: -; abundance: many; CDR3nt: TGTGCCAGCAGCTTAGAGGATTGGGTGAGCTCTGGAAACACCATATATTTT; CDR3aa: CASSLEDWVSSGNTIYF
len: 14; j_gene: TRBJ2-7; v_gene: TRBV12-3/TRBV12-4; d_gene: -; abundance: many; CDR3nt: TGTGCCAGCAGTGCGGGAAAATTGATCTACGAGCAGTACTTC; CDR3aa: CASSAGKLIYEQYF